Following are 18 T cell receptor beta chains from one sample sequenced in a study of cytomegalovirus exposure and HLA in healthy donors. PCR was performed using 60 Vbeta and 13 Jbeta primers. Produced via immunoSEQ multiplex PCR; TCRdb's table is partial and in-frame only. The sample carries about 190,000 clones, around four fifths recorded once. Specimen: PBMCs. The receptors were sampled from a woman younger than 35 in good health and CMV-seronegative.

About this clone: Its ends do not fully match the called genes, so a read error is possible. V and J are TRBV4-2 and TRBJ1-2; maybe TRBD1 (6 bases). This CDR3 is 13 amino acids long. The germline gives CDR1 LGHNA, CDR2 YNFKEQ. The CDR3 DNA follows: TGTGCCAGCGGCTCCGGACAGCACGATGGCTGCACCTTC. Its translation is CASGSGQHDGCTF.

This rearrangement joins TRBV10-2 to TRBJ1-2; 7 bases are a match to TRBD1. The length of the CDR3 is 14 residues. Germline loops: CDR1 WSHSY, CDR2 SAAADI. V gave up 6 bases and J gave up 5 bases; unmatched junction bases: 9. The CDR3 bases are TGCGCCAGCAGCCCGGGACAGTCTTATTATGGCTACACCTTC. This codes for CASSPGQSYYGYTF.

This sequence joins TRBV29-1 and TRBJ2-7; possible D gene TRBD2, 6 bases. Trimming shortened V by 5 bases and J by 2 bases, and 10 bases separated the two germline ends. The CDR3 sequence is 12 residues long. CDR1 is SQVTM and CDR2 is ANQGSEA in the germline V gene. The CDR3 is CSVLGGTYEQYF. The CDR3 coding sequence is TGCAGCGTTCTTGGGGGGACCTACGAGCAGTACTTC.

J is TRBJ2-5 and V is TRBV5-1; TRBD1 matches at 9 bases. V lost 4 bases to trimming and J lost 5 bases; unmatched junction nucleotides: 6. Germline CDR1 and CDR2: SGHRS and YFSETQ. This CDR3 has 14 amino acids. CDR3 in amino acids: CASSPHRGPETQYF. CDR3 coding DNA: TGCGCCAGCAGCCCACACAGGGGGCCGGAGACCCAGTACTTC.

The rearrangement joins TRBV7-2 to TRBJ2-7; maybe TRBD1 (6 bases). The CDR3 covers 16 residues. V was trimmed by 5 bases and J by 0 bases, leaving 17 bases between them. Per germline, CDR1 SGHTA and CDR2 FQGNSA. CDR3 bases: TGTGCCAGCAGCCAGGGGCCAGGGTTGAGCTCCTACGAGCAGTACTTC. It is translated as CASSQGPGLSSYEQYF.

This clone has just one count. V usage is TRBV5-1 and J usage is TRBJ2-7; D gene uncertain. From germline, CDR1 is SGHRS and CDR2 YFSETQ. With 0 bases removed from V and 0 bases from J, the gap between germline ends came to 10 bases. The CDR3 totals 15 residues. CDR3: CASSLDADTSYEQYF. The CDR3 region has the DNA TGCGCCAGCAGCTTGGATGCGGATACCTCCTACGAGCAGTACTTC.

CDR3 sequence: CASRTGVEETQYF. CDR3 DNA: TGTGCCAGCAGGACAGGGGTCGAAGAGACCCAGTACTTC. This rearrangement joins TRBV5-4 to TRBJ2-5; 8 nucleotides line up with TRBD1. Germline V gene lookup returns CDR1 SGHNT and CDR2 YYREEE (reference sequence). After removal of 5 bases from V and 3 bases from J, the junction contained 3 bases not matched to a gene. The CDR3 extends over 13 amino acids.

V usage is TRBV18 and J usage is TRBJ2-1, with 13 positions matching TRBD2. There are 20 residues in the CDR3. Germline CDR1 KGHSH, CDR2 LQKENI. V lost 5 bases, J lost 1 base, and 14 bases stayed unmatched. The CDR3 bases are TGTGCCAGCTCAAAGCCCTCAGGACTAGCGGGAGACTGGTCCTACAATGAGCAGTTCTTC. It is translated as CASSKPSGLAGDWSYNEQFF.

The CDR3 DNA sequence: TGTGCCAGCAGAGCGGGAGTTAGTCCCAAACGAGACGAGCAGTACTTC. It encodes CASRAGVSPKRDEQYF. The rearrangement joins TRBV27 to TRBJ2-7, with 8 nucleotides matching TRBD2. J lost 5 bases, V lost 6 bases, and 15 bases had no gene match. CDR3 length: 16 amino acids. The germline V gene has CDR1 MNHEY and CDR2 SMNVEV (reference sequence).

V is TRBV29-1 and J is TRBJ2-6; no clear D gene. The CDR3 loop spans 13 amino acids. The V end lost 8 bases, the J end lost 1 base, and 9 bases lay between the germline ends. Germline loops: CDR1 SQVTM, CDR2 ANQGSEA. In DNA, the CDR3 is TGCAGCCCCCCAGGTTCTGGGGCCAACGTCCTGACTTTC. Its translation: CSPPGSGANVLTF.

This clone was seen a single time. V and J are TRBV18 and TRBJ1-2; 10 positions match TRBD1. Germline V CDR1 and CDR2: KGHSH, LQKENI. The CDR3 length is 13 residues. Trimming removed 3 bases from V and 7 bases from J; junction bases left unmatched: 2. CDR3 DNA sequence: TGTGCCAGCTCACCTGGGACAGGGGTTGGCTACACCTTC. It specifies CASSPGTGVGYTF.

J is TRBJ1-5 and V is TRBV6-6, with a tentative D call TRBD1 (6 bases). Germline lookup yields CDR1 MNHNY and CDR2 SVGAGI (reference sequence). This CDR3 has 14 amino acids. V was pared by 6 bases and J by 3 bases, with 12 bases between. CDR3 in DNA: TGTGCCAGCAGACCTACAGGGTTCAATCAGCCCCAGCATTTT. This translates into CASRPTGFNQPQHF.

The chain links TRBV6-5 to TRBJ2-4; D not resolved. The CDR3 is 15 amino acids. Germline-derived CDR1 and CDR2 are MNHEY and SVGAGI. The germline V and J ends were trimmed by 4 bases and 0 bases, with 10 bases remaining between them. The CDR3 DNA follows: TGTGCCAGCAGTTCCCTCCCTTTAGCCAAAAACATTCAGTACTTC. This codes for CASSSLPLAKNIQYF.

This clone was seen just once. This chain uses TRBV6-5 with TRBJ2-5; TRBD1 matches at 8 bases. Germline V CDR1 and CDR2: MNHEY, SVGAGI. V was clipped by 9 bases and J by 2 bases; unmatched bases: 11. This CDR3 spans 15 amino acids. The CDR3 DNA reads TGTGCCAGTCGAAACCCGGGACAGGTTCAAGAGACCCAGTACTTC. Translation gives CASRNPGQVQETQYF.

V usage is TRBV4-2 and J usage is TRBJ1-6, with D unclear. Trimming stripped 0 bases from V and 9 bases from J, with 9 bases between. CDR1 LGHNA and CDR2 YNFKEQ come from the germline V gene. This CDR3 contains 14 residues. The CDR3 sequence: CASSQELVSSPLHF. Written as DNA, the CDR3 is TGTGCCAGCAGCCAAGAGCTGGTTAGTTCACCCCTCCACTTT.

The chain has TRBV6-5 and TRBJ2-3; tentatively, D is TRBD1 (6 bases). CDR3 length equals 15 residues. Germline V lookup: CDR1 MNHEY, CDR2 SVGAGI. V was clipped by 6 bases and J by 1 base, with 14 bases between them. The DNA for the CDR3 is TGTGCCAGCAGCCCCCGGGACAAACGCACAGATACGCAGTATTTT. It yields the protein CASSPRDKRTDTQYF.

With respect to this clone: Compared with germline, one end of the junction differs, possibly owing to a read error. CDR3 protein: CNCGDTQYF. In nucleotides, the CDR3 is TGTAACTGTGGAGATACGCAGTATTTT. This chain joins TRBV20-1 and TRBJ2-3, with unresolved D. Per germline, CDR1 DFQATT and CDR2 SNEGSKA (reference sequence). The CDR3 is 9 residues long.

V is TRBV7-7 and J is TRBJ1-3; D is undetermined. V gave up 5 bases and J gave up 0 bases, with 20 bases separating them. There are 18 residues in the CDR3. Per germline, CDR1 SSHAT and CDR2 FNYEAQ (reference sequence). CDR3 amino acids: CASSPSTGAALSGNTIYF. The CDR3 DNA follows: TGTGCCAGCAGCCCTTCAACGGGAGCCGCTCTCTCTGGAAACACCATATATTTT.